The 24 T cell receptor beta chains listed next were all sequenced from one sample in a study of vaccination effects on CD4 cells after COVID-19. With the ViraFEST assay, the study expanded antigen-specific CD4+ T cells using viral peptide pools, then sequenced them. Subsequent to less than twelve days of culture, CD4+ T cells were isolated. The method was immunoSEQ multiplex PCR; TCRdb's version includes in-frame clones alone and lacks a portion of them. The table includes more than 25,000 clones, 55% to 75% detected once. These receptors have no known antigen. Sequences were derived from CD4+ T cells from PBMCs cultured with HCoV-229E spike peptides, sampled before COVID-19 vaccination. All receptors derive from a human donor who received a COVID-19 vaccine.

The chain recombines TRBV29-1 with TRBJ1-2; 8 bases match TRBD1. CDR1 is SQVTM and CDR2 is ANQGSEA in the germline V gene. The V gene end was trimmed by 7 bases and the J gene end by 3 bases; junction bases not matched to a gene: 7. The length of the CDR3 is 13 residues. CDR3 coding DNA: TGCAGCGGTGGACAGGGCCTTGACTATGGCTACACCTTC. It encodes CSGGQGLDYGYTF.

The chain uses TRBV2 and TRBJ1-2; 7 nucleotides line up with TRBD1. The CDR3 loop spans 14 amino acids. After removal of 6 bases from V and 4 bases from J, the junction contained 8 bases not matched to a gene. From germline, CDR1 is SNHLY and CDR2 FYNNEI. The CDR3 nucleotides read TGTGCCAGCAGGGGGGACAGCCTACGCTATGGCTACACCTTC. It encodes CASRGDSLRYGYTF.

The chain joins TRBV5-4 to TRBJ2-5, with 11 bases identical to TRBD1. Germline assignment: CDR1 SGHNT and CDR2 YYREEE (reference sequence). The CDR3 consists of 15 residues. CDR3 in amino acids: CIWTGGPKNQETQYF. Here the CDR3 DNA reads TGTATCTGGACAGGGGGCCCCAAGAACCAAGAGACCCAGTACTTC.

This chain joins TRBV12-3 or TRBV12-4 and TRBJ1-3; D is ambiguous. V gave up 8 bases and J gave up 0 bases, with 8 bases separating them. The CDR3 runs to 13 residues. The CDR3: CASLVNSGNTIYF. As DNA, the CDR3 is TGTGCCAGCCTCGTGAACTCTGGAAACACCATATATTTT.

This clone was detected a few times. The V call is TRBV5-5, the J call TRBJ1-6; maybe TRBD1 (5 bases). This CDR3 comprises 15 residues. The germline V and J ends were trimmed by 3 bases and 7 bases, with 14 bases remaining between them. CDR1 SGHKS and CDR2 YYEKEE come from the germline V gene (reference sequence). This CDR3 is CASSWGTGPNSPLHF. CDR3 sequence (DNA): TGTGCCAGCAGCTGGGGGACCGGCCCAAATTCACCCCTCCACTTT.

The rearrangement joins TRBV29-1 to TRBJ1-4, with D perhaps TRBD1 (6 bases). The CDR3 is made up of 14 amino acids. V lost 7 bases to trimming and J lost 5 bases, with 17 bases between them. Germline CDR1 SQVTM, CDR2 ANQGSEA. The CDR3 reads CSASLGGRNEKLFF. In DNA, the CDR3 is TGCAGCGCCTCCCTAGGGGGGAGGAATGAAAAACTGTTTTTT.

This chain uses TRBV5-1 with TRBJ1-4; maybe TRBD1 (5 bases). Trimming removed 2 bases at V and 3 bases at J, with 20 bases between. CDR1 is SGHRS and CDR2 is YFSETQ in the germline V gene. The CDR3 is 18 residues long. The CDR3 protein is CASSFLQIGVVPNEKLFF. CDR3 DNA sequence: TGCGCCAGCAGCTTCCTACAAATAGGGGTTGTTCCTAATGAAAAACTGTTTTTT.

The rearrangement uses TRBV30 and TRBJ1-5; TRBD1 agrees at 7 bases. Germline CDR1 and CDR2: GTSNPN and SVGIG (reference sequence). The trim removed 1 base at V and 7 bases at J, leaving 4 bases unmatched. This CDR3 contains 13 residues. The CDR3 DNA is TGTGCCTGGAGTGGGGTAGGGGGCCAGCCCCAGCATTTT. Protein sequence: CAWSGVGGQPQHF.

The V call is TRBV4-1, the J call TRBJ2-1, with a weak D call TRBD2 (6 bases). CDR1 is MGHRA, CDR2 YSYEKL, per germline. The CDR3 has 16 amino acids. V lost 2 bases to trimming and J lost 6 bases, with 17 bases between them. CDR3 nucleotide sequence: TGCGCCAGCAGCCAACACCCCGGGCGGGAACGCAATGAGCAGTTCTTC. It specifies CASSQHPGRERNEQFF.

The CDR3 region has the DNA TGTGCCATCAGTGGGGGGACCGAGAATAGCAATCAGCCCCAGCATTTT. Protein sequence: CAISGGTENSNQPQHF. This chain links TRBV10-3 with TRBJ1-5, with D perhaps matching TRBD1 (5 bases). Trimming took off 4 bases at V and 0 bases at J, with 13 bases between the two ends. Germline-derived CDR1 and CDR2 are ENHRY and SYGVKD. The CDR3 is made up of 16 amino acids.

The chain has TRBV18 and TRBJ2-2; 8 positions match TRBD1. Trimming took 4 bases from V and 4 from J; bases not matched to a gene: 2. Per the germline V gene, CDR1 is KGHSH and CDR2 is LQKENI. The CDR3 runs to 14 residues. CDR3 in amino acids: CASSLGQATGELFF. CDR3 coding DNA: TGTGCCAGCTCACTGGGACAGGCCACCGGGGAGCTGTTTTTT. Drawing the rest from reference TRBV18 and TRBJ2-2, the complete variable domain is NAGVMQNPRHLVRRRGQEARLRCSPMKGHSHVYWYRQLPEEGLKFMVYLQKENIIDESGMPKERFSAEFPKEGPSILRIQQVVRGDSAAYFCASSLGQATGELFFGEGSRLTVL.

The chain is built from TRBV9 and TRBJ1-2; TRBD1 aligns across 9 bases. This CDR3 spans 14 amino acids. The trim removed 3 bases at V and 7 bases at J, leaving 7 bases unmatched. The germline CDR1 and CDR2 sequences are SGDLS and YYNGEE. The CDR3 loop reads CASSGDREFRGYTF. The CDR3 nucleotides read TGTGCCAGCAGCGGGGACAGGGAGTTTCGTGGCTACACCTTC.

The V and J genes are TRBV6-5 and TRBJ2-7, with D perhaps given as TRBD1 or TRBD2 (5 bases each). The germline V gene has CDR1 MNHEY and CDR2 SVGAGI. V was cut by 11 bases and J by 6 bases, with 23 bases left in between. The CDR3 runs to 14 residues. The CDR3 loop reads CASTPGRSFGEQYF. The CDR3 DNA sequence: TGTGCCTCCACGCCGGGACGGAGCTTTGGCGAGCAGTACTTC.

The chain is built from TRBV30 and TRBJ1-2; D is unclear. Germline lookup yields CDR1 GTSNPN and CDR2 SVGIG (reference sequence). Deletions cut 0 bases from V and 4 bases from J, with 18 bases between. The CDR3 sequence is 16 residues long. CDR3: CAWSVPLTASLYGYTF. The CDR3 DNA reads as TGTGCCTGGAGTGTACCTCTGACCGCGAGCCTCTATGGCTACACCTTC.

The chain links TRBV28 to TRBJ2-7, with D perhaps assigned TRBD1 or TRBD2 (6 bases each). Trimming took off 7 bases at V and 6 bases at J, with 13 bases between the two ends. The CDR3 is 12 amino acids. Germline assignment: CDR1 MDHEN and CDR2 SYDVKM. DNA of the CDR3: TGTGCCAGCACCCGGGGGCGTCTCGAGCAGTACTTC. Protein sequence: CASTRGRLEQYF.

The chain is built from TRBV3-1 (or the pseudogene TRBV3-2) and TRBJ2-1, with 8 bases identical to TRBD2. The CDR3 loop spans 17 amino acids. The ends lost 2 bases at V and 4 bases at J; junction bases unmatched: 10. Germline loops: CDR1 LGHDT, CDR2 YNNKEL (reference sequence). Here the CDR3 DNA reads TGTGCCAGCAGCCAACGCAATATAGCGGGAACTTACAATGAGCAGTTCTTC. It is translated as CASSQRNIAGTYNEQFF.

The V call is TRBV7-9, the J call TRBJ2-5, with TRBD1 matching 12 bases. V shed 4 bases, J shed 7 bases, and the junction held 7 bases outside the gene matches. Germline V gives CDR1 SEHNR, CDR2 FQNEAQ (reference sequence). The CDR3 length is 15 residues. The CDR3 reads CASSSGQGAARTQYF. In DNA form, the CDR3 reads TGTGCCAGCAGCTCGGGACAGGGGGCAGCGCGGACCCAGTACTTC.

The chain couples TRBV19 to TRBJ1-2; 8 bases fit TRBD1. V trimming: 5 bases; J trimming: 2 bases; junction bases outside the gene matches: 7. Per the germline V gene, CDR1 is LNHDA and CDR2 is SQIVND (reference sequence). CDR3 length equals 15 residues. The CDR3 region has the DNA TGTGCCAGTAGTCCCGGACAGGGCGGAAACTATGGCTACACCTTC. Its translation is CASSPGQGGNYGYTF.

The chain has TRBV30 and TRBJ1-1; D might be TRBD1 (6 bases). V lost 2 bases and J lost 11, with 15 bases in between. Germline CDR1 GTSNPN, CDR2 SVGIG (reference sequence). The CDR3 has 12 amino acids. The CDR3 DNA reads TGTGCCTGGAGTCGACAGGCCGCCAGGGCTTTCTTT. It translates to CAWSRQAARAFF.

The chain joins TRBV4-1 to TRBJ2-4, with TRBD1 identical over 8 bases. Germline V gene lookup returns CDR1 MGHRA and CDR2 YSYEKL. The CDR3 length is 19 residues. V trimming: 0 bases; J trimming: 4 bases; junction bases outside the gene matches: 14. CDR3 protein: CASSQDGGQGVRFKNIQYF. The DNA for the CDR3 is TGCGCCAGCAGCCAAGATGGTGGACAGGGTGTACGGTTTAAAAACATTCAGTACTTC.

This sequence joins TRBV19 and TRBJ1-2; D is ambiguous. The germline V gene has CDR1 LNHDA and CDR2 SQIVND (reference sequence). The V and J ends lost 3 bases and 2 bases respectively, with 7 bases between them. The CDR3 extends over 13 amino acids. The CDR3 loop reads CASSILPNYGYTF. In nucleotides, the CDR3 is TGTGCCAGTAGTATCCTCCCCAACTATGGCTACACCTTC.

This clone was detected once. The chain is built from TRBV6-5 and TRBJ1-3, with 7 bases lining up with TRBD1. From germline, CDR1 is MNHEY and CDR2 SVGAGI. The CDR3 sequence is 14 residues long. The V gene end was trimmed by 4 bases and the J gene end by 1 base; junction bases not matched to a gene: 1. The CDR3 loop is CASSSTGSGNTIYF. The CDR3 nucleotides read TGTGCCAGCAGTTCGACAGGGTCTGGAAACACCATATATTTT.

This chain links TRBV5-1 with TRBJ1-1, with 7 positions matching TRBD1. V lost 0 bases to trimming and J lost 10 bases; unmatched junction nucleotides: 3. CDR3 length equals 12 residues. Germline-derived CDR1 and CDR2 are SGHRS and YFSETQ. The CDR3: CASSLAGGTAFF. CDR3 DNA sequence: TGCGCCAGCAGCTTGGCAGGGGGGACAGCTTTCTTT.

The CDR3 nucleotides are TGTGCCACCAGTGATTCCCTCTGGCGGGAGTCCCCAGATACGCAGTATTTT. Its translation: CATSDSLWRESPDTQYF. V gene TRBV24-1 combines with J gene TRBJ2-3; 7 nucleotides line up with TRBD2. The germline V gene has CDR1 KGHDR and CDR2 SFDVKD. This CDR3 has 17 residues. Trimming cost V 2 bases and J 4 bases; bases outside gene matches: 11.